This entry lists 25 T cell receptor beta chains sequenced from one sample in a study of blood T cell repertoires in COVID-19. Some clones are missing from TCRdb's copy, which holds only in-frame ones; the method was immunoSEQ multiplex PCR. The table lists some 270,000 clones, approximately 89% of them singletons. Material for sequencing was PBMCs or T cells enriched from blood (not recorded which). The receptors here all came from a woman aged 60-70 years who had recovered from COVID-19.

The V and J genes are TRBV5-1 and TRBJ1-1; 9 nucleotides line up with TRBD1. The CDR3 totals 14 residues. The germline V gene has CDR1 SGHRS and CDR2 YFSETQ. Trimming removed 3 bases from V and 5 bases from J; junction bases left unmatched: 5. In DNA form, the CDR3 reads TGCGCCAGCAGCTCCACAGGGGGCGAAACTGAAGCTTTCTTT. Translation gives CASSSTGGETEAFF.

The J gene is TRBJ1-1, the V gene TRBV4-2, with unresolved D. Trimming took 3 bases from V and 4 from J, leaving 6 bases between them. The germline V gene encodes CDR1 LGHNA and CDR2 YNFKEQ. CDR3 size: 12 residues. CDR3 loop: CASSHGFTEAFF. CDR3 bases: TGTGCCAGCAGCCACGGGTTCACTGAAGCTTTCTTT.

This sequence joins TRBV28 and TRBJ2-1, with D perhaps matching TRBD1 (6 bases). The CDR3 loop spans 15 amino acids. Per germline, CDR1 MDHEN and CDR2 SYDVKM. Trimming removed 4 bases at V and 8 bases at J, with 18 bases between. CDR3 sequence: CASSSTGIRGDEQFF. The CDR3 DNA reads as TGTGCCAGCAGTTCCACAGGGATCCGAGGGGATGAGCAGTTCTTC.

This clone turned up a few times. This chain joins TRBV6-5 and TRBJ1-5, with a weak D call TRBD1 (6 bases). The germline CDR1 and CDR2 sequences are MNHEY and SVGAGI. Trimming left V 6 bases short and J 5 bases short, with 14 bases between. This CDR3 is 14 amino acids long. CDR3 residues: CASSLQGSHQPQHF. The CDR3 DNA reads as TGTGCCAGCAGCTTACAGGGAAGCCATCAGCCCCAGCATTTT.

This chain uses TRBV7-9 with TRBJ1-5; D unresolved. Germline values: CDR1 SEHNR, CDR2 FQNEAQ (reference sequence). V was cut by 0 bases and J by 10 bases, with 10 bases left in between. The CDR3 consists of 13 residues. The DNA of the CDR3 is TGTGCCAGCAGCTTAGCGGGAGATTCTCCCCAGCATTTT. Protein sequence: CASSLAGDSPQHF.

The chain joins TRBV29-1 to TRBJ1-2; possible D gene TRBD1, 5 bases. The CDR3 is 16 amino acids. Germline V gene sequence: CDR1 SQVTM, CDR2 ANQGSEA. V lost 6 bases and J lost 1, with 21 bases in between. CDR3 region: CSVRGPQSGVNYGYTF. The DNA of the CDR3 is TGCAGCGTGAGGGGCCCACAGTCGGGGGTTAACTATGGCTACACCTTC.

This clone was counted between two and nine times. V gene TRBV5-1 combines with J gene TRBJ1-1, with TRBD1 as a possible D gene (5 bases). V shed 4 bases and J shed 0 bases, with 16 bases lying between them. The CDR3 loop spans 16 amino acids. Per germline, CDR1 SGHRS and CDR2 YFSETQ. The CDR3 sequence: CASSPGGGKMNTEAFF. In nucleotides, the CDR3 is TGCGCCAGCAGCCCCGGGGGGGGAAAAATGAACACTGAAGCTTTCTTT.

The chain is built from TRBV30 and TRBJ2-2; D may be TRBD1 (5 bases). V gave up 0 bases and J gave up 6 bases, with 17 bases separating them. CDR3 size: 16 residues. Germline assignment: CDR1 GTSNPN and CDR2 SVGIG (reference sequence). The chain's CDR3 is CAWSVIPGQLAGELFF. The DNA for the CDR3 is TGTGCCTGGAGTGTAATCCCCGGACAATTAGCCGGGGAGCTGTTTTTT.

The V gene is TRBV15, the J gene TRBJ1-6; 7 bases fit TRBD1. This CDR3 is 15 amino acids long. V trimming: 1 base; J trimming: 8 bases; junction bases outside the gene matches: 5. The V gene's germline CDR1 is LNHNV and CDR2 YYDKDF (reference sequence). Here the CDR3 DNA reads TGTGCCACCAGCAGAGGGGTAGGGGGCGATTCACCCCTCCACTTT. Translation gives CATSRGVGGDSPLHF.

This chain joins TRBV5-1 and TRBJ2-5; 9 bases map to TRBD2. Per the germline V gene, CDR1 is SGHRS and CDR2 is YFSETQ. The CDR3 loop spans 17 amino acids. Trimming cost V 0 bases and J 4 bases; bases outside gene matches: 10. In nucleotides, the CDR3 is TGCGCCAGCAGCTTGGTGGGTAGCGGGGGAAGGAGAGAGACCCAGTACTTC. Its translation is CASSLVGSGGRRETQYF.

The chain has TRBV9 and TRBJ2-7, with 11 bases fitting TRBD2. Germline CDR1 is SGDLS and CDR2 is YYNGEE. J lost 1 base, V lost 4 bases, and 10 bases had no gene match. The CDR3 runs 17 residues. The CDR3 loop reads CASSKGTSGAKSYEQYF. In DNA, the CDR3 is TGTGCCAGCAGCAAGGGGACTAGCGGAGCTAAATCCTACGAGCAGTACTTC.

The chain is built from TRBV18 and TRBJ1-2; 8 positions agree with TRBD1. Germline CDR1 KGHSH, CDR2 LQKENI. J gave up 8 bases and V 2 bases, and 4 bases lay outside the gene matches. This CDR3 spans 13 amino acids. CDR3 bases: TGTGCCAGCTCACCAGAGACAGGGGACGGCTACACCTTC. The encoded protein is CASSPETGDGYTF.

V gene TRBV18 combines with J gene TRBJ1-3; TRBD1 is a possible D gene (5 bases). The CDR3 loop spans 18 amino acids. Germline CDR1 KGHSH, CDR2 LQKENI. With 2 bases removed from V and 0 bases from J, the gap between germline ends came to 17 bases. The CDR3 region has the DNA TGTGCCAGCTCACCAAACGGGGGGTCCCCACTCTCTGGAAACACCATATATTTT. Protein product: CASSPNGGSPLSGNTIYF.

This chain connects TRBV27 to TRBJ1-1; 11 nucleotides match TRBD1. V lost 10 bases to trimming and J lost 10 bases; unmatched junction nucleotides: 8. Germline V gene data show CDR1 as MNHEY and CDR2 as SMNVEV (reference sequence). The CDR3 consists of 12 residues. CDR3 DNA sequence: TGTGCCACCATGGACAGGGGGCGCATAGCTTTCTTT. This sequence encodes CATMDRGRIAFF.

The chain links TRBV6-6 to TRBJ1-1; weak D call: TRBD1 (6 bases). Germline lookup yields CDR1 MNHNY and CDR2 SVGAGI (reference sequence). CDR3 length equals 13 residues. Trimming removed 7 bases from V and 4 bases from J, with 13 bases in between. The CDR3 reads CASTSPGATEAFF. The CDR3 nucleotides are TGTGCCAGCACGTCCCCAGGGGCCACTGAAGCTTTCTTT.

The chain joins TRBV18 to TRBJ2-2, with TRBD2 as a possible D gene (7 bases). The CDR3 is 17 amino acids. CDR1 KGHSH and CDR2 LQKENI come from the germline V gene. V dropped 3 bases and J dropped 2 bases, with 16 bases sitting between them. CDR3 residues: CASSPATAGTNTGELFF. In DNA, the CDR3 is TGTGCCAGCTCACCGGCCACAGCGGGGACAAACACCGGGGAGCTGTTTTTT.

The rearrangement joins TRBV24-1 to TRBJ2-7; 7 bases are shared with TRBD1. The CDR3 is made up of 15 amino acids. CDR1 is KGHDR and CDR2 is SFDVKD in the germline V gene. J lost 0 bases, V lost 3 bases, and 4 bases had no gene match. The DNA of the CDR3 is TGTGCCACCAGTGATGGGACAGTGTCCTCCTACGAGCAGTACTTC. Protein product: CATSDGTVSSYEQYF.

The rearrangement joins TRBV27 to TRBJ1-1; D may be TRBD1 (6 bases). The CDR3 is 14 amino acids. The germline V gene encodes CDR1 MNHEY and CDR2 SMNVEV (reference sequence). The V and J ends lost 4 bases and 5 bases respectively, with 14 bases between them. The CDR3 nucleotides read TGTGCCAGCAGTTACGAACAGGGTCGGACTGAAGCTTTCTTT. This sequence encodes CASSYEQGRTEAFF.

The rearrangement joins TRBV21-1 to TRBJ1-5; the D call of TRBD1 is as the table states it, not checked on the DNA. TRBV21-1 counts as a pseudogene. The CDR3 extends over 15 amino acids. CDR3 protein: CASSPRDRGNQPQHF. CDR3 nucleotides: TGTGCCAGCAGCCCCAGGGACAGGGGGAATCAGCCCCAGCATTTT.

The chain carries TRBV10-3 and TRBJ1-3; 8 bases align to TRBD1. With 1 base clipped from V and 7 bases from J, the junction kept 15 bases outside the gene matches. CDR1 and CDR2 (germline): ENHRY, SYGVKD. This CDR3 region has 18 residues. DNA for the CDR3: TGTGCCATCAGTGAGTTCTTCGGACAGGGCCGAAACGGGAACACCATATATTTT. Protein: CAISEFFGQGRNGNTIYF.

V gene TRBV5-1 combines with J gene TRBJ2-2; 7 bases are shared with TRBD1. Germline lookup yields CDR1 SGHRS and CDR2 YFSETQ. After removal of 0 bases from V and 2 bases from J, the junction contained 7 bases not matched to a gene. The CDR3 totals 17 residues. In nucleotides, the CDR3 is TGCGCCAGCAGCTTGGAAAACAGGGGCCCCAACACCGGGGAGCTGTTTTTT. It yields the protein CASSLENRGPNTGELFF.

The chain carries TRBV28 and TRBJ1-3; D gene unclear. From germline, CDR1 is MDHEN and CDR2 SYDVKM. Trimming shortened V by 4 bases and J by 9 bases, and 13 bases separated the two germline ends. This CDR3 has 13 residues. The CDR3 DNA reads as TGTGCCAGCAGTTCCTCCGTTTTCGGCACCATATATTTT. Amino acid sequence: CASSSSVFGTIYF.

The chain has TRBV19 and TRBJ1-5, with D unclear. There are 18 residues in the CDR3. Germline V gives CDR1 LNHDA, CDR2 SQIVND (reference sequence). The V gene lost 3 bases and the J gene lost 0 bases, with 18 bases spanning the gap. CDR3 nucleotides: TGTGCCAGTAGTATCGCGGTATCCCGTTCCTATAGCAATCAGCCCCAGCATTTT. Translating it yields CASSIAVSRSYSNQPQHF.

The chain recombines TRBV4-1 with TRBJ2-3; 9 bases align to TRBD2. Germline V gene lookup returns CDR1 MGHRA and CDR2 YSYEKL. The CDR3 is made up of 19 amino acids. The junction had 13 bases not matched to a gene; V was cut back by 0 bases and J by 3 bases. The CDR3 reads CASSQDLGRSGGLTDTQYF. As DNA, the CDR3 is TGCGCCAGCAGCCAAGATCTCGGCCGGAGCGGGGGGCTGACAGATACGCAGTATTTT.

V and J are TRBV6-1 and TRBJ2-1; TRBD2 matches 13 bases. Germline trimming cut 4 bases from V and 3 bases from J; bases unmatched to any gene: 3. The germline V gene has CDR1 MNHNS and CDR2 SASEGT. The CDR3 sequence is 16 residues long. CDR3 coding DNA: TGTGCCAGCAGTGGTGGGACTAGCGGGAACTACAATGAGCAGTTCTTC. Translating it yields CASSGGTSGNYNEQFF.